This T cell receptor beta chain is from a study of T cell changes during pregnancy in multiple sclerosis (dated by TCRdb to between 2018 and 2021). Notes on the research overall: The study examined how the T cell repertoire changed over the course of pregnancy in women with multiple sclerosis.

Concerning this clone itself: The antigen it recognizes is unknown. Base qualities are not at hand, and no much larger clone is one base apart.

Library preparation used the immunoSEQ multiplex PCR assay. TCRdb mirrors the immuneACCESS table, restricted to in-frame sequences. Some clones are absent from its copies; in checked studies, under half trace to an unresolved V gene, and the reason for the others is unknown. The table for this sample lists just under 50,000 clones; about 89% of them were counted only once. The ten largest clonotypes hold about a tenth of the sample. The CDR3 starts with the cysteine, ends with the phenylalanine, and has 16 residues. Just CDR3 DNA is preserved here, 48 bases in frame from base 1. CDR1 and CDR2, looked up from the germline V gene, are MGHDK and SYGVNS. The germline V end is reduced by 4 bases and the J end by 3 bases; junction bases left unmatched: 7.

The receptor was derived from a female donor with multiple sclerosis, enrolled in a pregnancy study. Sequences were derived from CD8+ T cells from peripheral blood mononuclear cells, sampled after pregnancy. This receptor chain uses TRBV25-1 and TRBJ2-7; TRBD1 agrees with 12 junctional bases. The DNA sequence is given as TGTGCCAGCAGTGCGGACGGGACAGGGGGCCGCTACGAGCAGTACTTC. The resulting protein is CASSADGTGGRYEQYF.